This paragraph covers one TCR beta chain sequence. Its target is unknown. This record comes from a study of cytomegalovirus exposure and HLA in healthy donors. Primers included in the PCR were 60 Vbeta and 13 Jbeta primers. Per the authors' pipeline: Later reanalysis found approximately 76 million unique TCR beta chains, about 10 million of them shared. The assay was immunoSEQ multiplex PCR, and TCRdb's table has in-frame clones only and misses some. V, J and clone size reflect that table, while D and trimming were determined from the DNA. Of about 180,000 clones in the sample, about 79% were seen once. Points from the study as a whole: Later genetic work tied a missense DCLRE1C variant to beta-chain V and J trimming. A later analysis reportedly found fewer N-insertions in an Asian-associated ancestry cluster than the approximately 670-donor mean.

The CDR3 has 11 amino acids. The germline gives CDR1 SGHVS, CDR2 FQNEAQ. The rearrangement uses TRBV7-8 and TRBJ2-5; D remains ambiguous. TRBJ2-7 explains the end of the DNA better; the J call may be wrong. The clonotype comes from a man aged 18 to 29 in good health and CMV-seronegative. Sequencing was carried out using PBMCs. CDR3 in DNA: TGTGCCAGCAGCTTTAGTTACGAGCAGTACTTC. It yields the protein CASSFSYEQYF.